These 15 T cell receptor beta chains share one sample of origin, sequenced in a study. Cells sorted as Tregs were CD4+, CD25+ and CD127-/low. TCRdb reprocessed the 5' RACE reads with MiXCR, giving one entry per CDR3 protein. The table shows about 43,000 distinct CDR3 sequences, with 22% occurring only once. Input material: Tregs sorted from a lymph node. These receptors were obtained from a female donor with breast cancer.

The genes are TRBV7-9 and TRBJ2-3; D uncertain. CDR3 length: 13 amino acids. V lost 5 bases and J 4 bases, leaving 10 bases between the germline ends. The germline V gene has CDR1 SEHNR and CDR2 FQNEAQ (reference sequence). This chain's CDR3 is CASSPPTADTQYF. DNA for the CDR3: TGTGCCAGCAGCCCACCCACCGCAGATACGCAGTATTTT.

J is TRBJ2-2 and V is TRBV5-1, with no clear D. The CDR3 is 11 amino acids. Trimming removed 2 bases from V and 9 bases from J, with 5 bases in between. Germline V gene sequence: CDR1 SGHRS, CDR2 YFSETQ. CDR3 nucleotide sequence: TGCGCCAGCAGCTTCTGTCGGGAGCTGTTTTTT. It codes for CASSFCRELFF.

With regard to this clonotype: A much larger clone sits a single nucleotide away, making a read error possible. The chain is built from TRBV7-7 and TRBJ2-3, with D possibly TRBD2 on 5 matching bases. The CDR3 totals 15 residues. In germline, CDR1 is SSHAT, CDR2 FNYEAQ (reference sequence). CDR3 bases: TGTGCTAGCAGCTTAGACCCGGGAAACACAGATACGCGGTATTTT. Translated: CASSLDPGNTDTRYF.

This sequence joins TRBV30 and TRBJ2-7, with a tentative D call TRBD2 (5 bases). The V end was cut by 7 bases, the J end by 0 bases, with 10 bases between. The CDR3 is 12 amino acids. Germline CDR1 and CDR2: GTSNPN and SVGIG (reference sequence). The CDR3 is CASSGSSYEQYF. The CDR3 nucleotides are TGTGCCTCCTCGGGGAGCTCCTACGAGCAGTACTTC.

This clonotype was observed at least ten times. This CDR3 reads CASSETENTGELFF. The CDR3 nucleotides are TGTGCCAGCAGTGAGACAGAGAACACCGGGGAGCTGTTTTTT. The chain links TRBV2 to TRBJ2-2; possibly TRBD1 for D (5 bases). Germline V lookup: CDR1 SNHLY, CDR2 FYNNEI. V lost 3 bases to trimming and J lost 1 base, with 6 bases between them. The CDR3 spans 14 residues.

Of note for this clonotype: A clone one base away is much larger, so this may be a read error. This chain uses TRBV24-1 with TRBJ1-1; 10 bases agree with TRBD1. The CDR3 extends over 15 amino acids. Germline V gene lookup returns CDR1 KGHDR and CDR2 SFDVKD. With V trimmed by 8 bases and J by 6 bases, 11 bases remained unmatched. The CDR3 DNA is TGTGCCACCATAGCAGGGACAGGGGATCGTCCTGAAGCTTTCTTT. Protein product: CATIAGTGDRPEAFF.

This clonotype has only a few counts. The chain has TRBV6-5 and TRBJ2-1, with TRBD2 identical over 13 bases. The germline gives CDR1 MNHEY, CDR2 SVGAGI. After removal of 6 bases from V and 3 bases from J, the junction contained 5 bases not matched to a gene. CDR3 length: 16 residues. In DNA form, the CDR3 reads TGTGCCAGCAGAGCCGGGACTAGCGGGGTCTACAATGAGCAGTTCTTC. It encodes CASRAGTSGVYNEQFF.

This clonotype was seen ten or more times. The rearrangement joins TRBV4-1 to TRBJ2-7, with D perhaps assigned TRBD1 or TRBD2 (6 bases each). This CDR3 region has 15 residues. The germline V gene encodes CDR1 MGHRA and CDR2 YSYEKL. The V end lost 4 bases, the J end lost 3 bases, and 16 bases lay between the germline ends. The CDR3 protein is CASSRTWGAFYEQYF. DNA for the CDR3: TGCGCCAGCAGCCGGACGTGGGGGGCCTTCTACGAGCAGTACTTC.

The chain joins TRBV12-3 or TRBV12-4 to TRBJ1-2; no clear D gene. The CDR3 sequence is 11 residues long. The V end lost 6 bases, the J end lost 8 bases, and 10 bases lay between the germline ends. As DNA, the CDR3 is TGTGCCAGCAGGATACTTGGCGGCTACACCTTC. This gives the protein CASRILGGYTF.

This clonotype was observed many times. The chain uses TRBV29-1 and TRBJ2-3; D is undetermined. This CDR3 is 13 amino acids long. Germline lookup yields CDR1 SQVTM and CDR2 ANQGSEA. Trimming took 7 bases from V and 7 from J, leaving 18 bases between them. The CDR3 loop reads CSARTYEQNTQYF. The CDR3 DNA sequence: TGCAGCGCAAGGACCTACGAGCAAAATACGCAGTATTTT.

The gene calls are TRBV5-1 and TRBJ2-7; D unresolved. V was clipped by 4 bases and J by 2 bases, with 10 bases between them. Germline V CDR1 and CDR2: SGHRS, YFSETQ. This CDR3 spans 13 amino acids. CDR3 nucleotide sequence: TGCGCCAGCAGCCCGGACGCTACCTACGAGCAGTACTTC. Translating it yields CASSPDATYEQYF.

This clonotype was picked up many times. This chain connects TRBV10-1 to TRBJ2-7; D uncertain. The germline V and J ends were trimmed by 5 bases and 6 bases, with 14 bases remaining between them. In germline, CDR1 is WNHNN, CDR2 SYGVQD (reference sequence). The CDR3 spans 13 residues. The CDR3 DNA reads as TGCGCCAGCAGTCCTGGGGTGGCCGGCGAGCAGTACTTC. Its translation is CASSPGVAGEQYF.

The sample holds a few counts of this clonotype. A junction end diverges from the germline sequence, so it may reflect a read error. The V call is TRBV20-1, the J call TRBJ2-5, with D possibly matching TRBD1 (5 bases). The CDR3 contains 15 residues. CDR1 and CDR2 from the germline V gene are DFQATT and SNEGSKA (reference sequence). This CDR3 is CSAHNPQGDQETQYF. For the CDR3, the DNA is TGTAGTGCCCATAACCCACAAGGGGACCAAGAGACCCAGTACTTC.

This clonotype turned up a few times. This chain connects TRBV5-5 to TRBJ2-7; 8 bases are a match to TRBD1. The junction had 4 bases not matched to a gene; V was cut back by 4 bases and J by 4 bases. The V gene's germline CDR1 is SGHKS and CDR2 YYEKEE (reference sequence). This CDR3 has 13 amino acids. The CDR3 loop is CASSRDRWYEQYF. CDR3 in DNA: TGTGCCAGCAGCCGGGACAGGTGGTACGAGCAGTACTTC.

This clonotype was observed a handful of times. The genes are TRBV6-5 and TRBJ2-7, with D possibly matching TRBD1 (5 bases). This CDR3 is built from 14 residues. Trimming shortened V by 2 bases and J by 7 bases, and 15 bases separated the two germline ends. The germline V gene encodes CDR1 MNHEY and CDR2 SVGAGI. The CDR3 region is CASSYRGRRVEQYF. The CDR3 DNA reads TGTGCCAGCAGTTACAGGGGCCGCCGTGTAGAGCAGTACTTC.